This record covers a single T cell receptor (beta chain). Its antigen remains unidentified. CDR1 and CDR2 from the germline V gene are KGHDR and SFDVKD. Trimming removed 3 bases at V and 6 bases at J, with 4 bases between. This CDR3 contains 11 residues. This entry is derived from a study of human T cells and chemical hapten exposure. Time point noted: patch test 3, about 24 weeks after DPC sensitization. Documented treatment: therapeutic diphenylcyclopropenone sensitization with weekly scalp DPC. Researchers sampled blood before each patch test went on. General study findings and limits: The donors suffered from alopecia, so their immune response may not match that of healthy people.

In TCRdb, the RACE reads were re-called with MiXCR into one record per CDR3 protein. The sample records 150,000 to 200,000 distinct CDR3 sequences, 25% to 35% being singletons. The origin of this receptor is a woman aged 18-29 years with alopecia areata. Some clones in this sample may be carry-over from other donors' samples. The chain combines TRBV24-1 with TRBJ1-1; no reliable D call. The starting material was whole blood, obtained in connection with sensitization to the hapten diphenylcyclopropenone (DPC). The CDR3 nucleotides are TGTGCCACCAGTGATCTCGCTGAAGCTTTCTTT. Translating it yields CATSDLAEAFF.